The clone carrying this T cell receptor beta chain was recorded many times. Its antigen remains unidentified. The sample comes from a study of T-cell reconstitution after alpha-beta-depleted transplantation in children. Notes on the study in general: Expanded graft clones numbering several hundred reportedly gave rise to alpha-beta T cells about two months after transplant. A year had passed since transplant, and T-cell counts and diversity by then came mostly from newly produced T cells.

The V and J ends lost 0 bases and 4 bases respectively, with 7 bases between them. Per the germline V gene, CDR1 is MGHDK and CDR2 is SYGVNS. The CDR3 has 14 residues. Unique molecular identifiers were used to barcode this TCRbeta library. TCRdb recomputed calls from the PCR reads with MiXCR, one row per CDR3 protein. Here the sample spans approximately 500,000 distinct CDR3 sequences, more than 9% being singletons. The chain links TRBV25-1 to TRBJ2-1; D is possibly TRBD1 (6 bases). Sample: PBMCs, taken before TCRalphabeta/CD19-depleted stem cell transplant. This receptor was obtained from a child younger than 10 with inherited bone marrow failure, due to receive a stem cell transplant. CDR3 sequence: CASSEYQGYNEQFF. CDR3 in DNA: TGTGCCAGCAGTGAATATCAGGGGTACAATGAGCAGTTCTTC.